Listed here are 7 T cell receptor beta chains from one sample, sequenced in a study of cytomegalovirus exposure and HLA in healthy donors. 13 Jbeta primers and 60 Vbeta primers were used for the PCR. Profiling relied on immunoSEQ multiplex PCR, and the TCRdb table lists in-frame clones only, not all of them. The table includes fewer than 120,000 clones, over 65% detected once. Sequenced: PBMCs. The receptors here all came from a man younger than 45 in good health and CMV-seropositive.

The chain couples TRBV7-2 to TRBJ2-5; D unclear. Germline lookup yields CDR1 SGHTA and CDR2 FQGNSA. This CDR3 has 12 residues. Trimming removed 3 bases at V and 3 bases at J, with 5 bases between. Here the CDR3 reads CASSFVKETQYF. In nucleotides, the CDR3 is TGTGCCAGCAGCTTCGTTAAAGAGACCCAGTACTTC.

The chain joins TRBV5-1 to TRBJ2-5; 10 bases map to TRBD2. Trimming at V came to 4 bases and at J to 2 bases, leaving 2 bases not matched to a gene. The CDR3 has 14 amino acids. Germline-derived CDR1 and CDR2 are SGHRS and YFSETQ. In DNA form, the CDR3 reads TGCGCCAGCAGCCATAGCGGGGGGCAAGAGACCCAGTACTTC. Protein sequence: CASSHSGGQETQYF.

The chain combines TRBV9 with TRBJ2-5; a possible D gene is TRBD2 (6 bases). Trimming stripped 3 bases from V and 4 bases from J, with 13 bases between. The CDR3 runs to 14 residues. CDR1 SGDLS and CDR2 YYNGEE come from the germline V gene. The CDR3 DNA is TGTGCCAGCAGCGGCGGGACCCGTGGAGAGACCCAGTACTTC. Amino acid sequence: CASSGGTRGETQYF.

The chain's CDR3 is CASSQTTSLNYGYTF. CDR3 sequence (DNA): TGTGCCAGCAGCCAGACAACAAGTCTAAACTATGGCTACACCTTC. This chain joins TRBV14 and TRBJ1-2; D ambiguous. The V gene lost 3 bases and the J gene lost 2 bases, with 13 bases spanning the gap. This CDR3 is 15 amino acids long. Per the germline V gene, CDR1 is SGHDN and CDR2 is FVKESK.

V and J are TRBV5-1 and TRBJ1-1, with 7 nucleotides matching TRBD1. Germline assignment: CDR1 SGHRS and CDR2 YFSETQ. This CDR3 is 15 amino acids long. V was clipped by 0 bases and J by 4 bases; unmatched bases: 6. As DNA, the CDR3 is TGCGCCAGCAGCTTGGCCGAGGGGGCGAGCACTGAAGCTTTCTTT. This codes for CASSLAEGASTEAFF.

The chain joins TRBV19 to TRBJ2-7; 7 positions match TRBD1. The CDR3 runs to 13 residues. The V and J ends lost 10 bases and 2 bases, in that order; junction bases with no gene match: 8. Germline CDR1 LNHDA, CDR2 SQIVND (reference sequence). Here the CDR3 reads CATYDRATYEQYF. The CDR3 DNA follows: TGTGCCACCTACGACAGGGCCACCTACGAGCAGTACTTC.

The CDR3: CASRRTVNTEAFF. In DNA form, the CDR3 reads TGTGCCAGCAGGCGGACAGTGAACACTGAAGCTTTCTTT. The J gene is TRBJ1-1, the V gene TRBV7-9, with D perhaps TRBD1 (6 bases). V was cut by 6 bases and J by 0 bases, with 8 bases left in between. CDR1 and CDR2 (germline): SEHNR, FQNEAQ (reference sequence). There are 13 residues in the CDR3.